The 15 T cell receptor beta chains below come from one sample, sequenced in a study of shared clonotypes between healthy human individuals. Naive CD8 cells comprised CD45RO-negative, CCR7-positively selected cells, excluding terminally differentiated effector memory CD45RA+ cells. Assay used: immunoSEQ multiplex PCR; TCRdb lists only in-frame clones, some missing. The data contain roughly 810,000 clones, roughly 96% of them singletons. The material sequenced was naive CD8+ T cells sorted from blood. The receptors were sampled from a man aged 25 to 40 in good health.

The chain joins TRBV9 to TRBJ2-5, with 9 bases lining up with TRBD2. The CDR3 extends over 15 amino acids. V lost 0 bases, J lost 4 bases, and 4 bases stayed unmatched. Germline-derived CDR1 and CDR2 are SGDLS and YYNGEE. CDR3 coding DNA: TGTGCCAGCAGCGTAGGGACTAGCGAAGGAGAGACCCAGTACTTC. It codes for CASSVGTSEGETQYF.

The V call is TRBV7-8, the J call TRBJ2-7, with TRBD2 matching over 8 bases. Germline loops: CDR1 SGHVS, CDR2 FQNEAQ. The CDR3 has 15 amino acids. J was trimmed by 3 bases and V by 7 bases; bases with no gene match: 11. As DNA, the CDR3 is TGTGCCAGCACCAGCGGGAGCGGGAGATTCTACGAGCAGTACTTC. Protein product: CASTSGSGRFYEQYF.

Concerning this clone: Mismatch with germline at one junction end may stem from a read error. This sequence joins TRBV7-7 and TRBJ1-4; unclear D gene. The CDR3 is 14 amino acids. The germline V gene encodes CDR1 SSHAT and CDR2 FNYEAQ (reference sequence). In DNA form, the CDR3 reads TGTGCTAGCAGCCAATCCCCCCTTGATGAAAAACTGTTTTTT. This translates into CASSQSPLDEKLFF.

As regards this clone: At the DNA level, this CDR3 is encoded by other sequences in the same sample as well. The chain joins TRBV29-1 to TRBJ2-1; 10 bases are shared with TRBD2. Unmatched junction bases numbered 4, after V lost 4 bases and J lost 7 bases. This CDR3 is built from 13 residues. CDR1 and CDR2 (germline): SQVTM, ANQGSEA. DNA for the CDR3: TGCAGCGTTGTAGGGACTAGCGTGAATGAGCAGTTCTTC. Its protein is CSVVGTSVNEQFF.

This clone appeared once. The chain recombines TRBV7-9 with TRBJ1-4, with D uncertain. The V end lost 3 bases, the J end lost 2 bases, and 7 bases lay between the germline ends. Germline V CDR1 and CDR2: SEHNR, FQNEAQ (reference sequence). CDR3 size: 14 residues. This CDR3 reads CASSFKTTNEKLFF. DNA for the CDR3: TGTGCCAGCAGCTTCAAAACGACTAATGAAAAACTGTTTTTT.

With regard to this clone: One junction end does not reproduce the germline sequence, and a read error may be involved. This sequence joins TRBV5-1 and TRBJ2-3; no clear D. Germline lookup yields CDR1 SGHRS and CDR2 YFSETQ. The CDR3 consists of 15 residues. CDR3 coding DNA: TGCGCCAGCAGCTTGGCCGTTGGCAGCAAAGATACGCAGTATTTT. This codes for CASSLAVGSKDTQYF.

The chain carries TRBV29-1 and TRBJ2-2, with D possibly being TRBD1 (5 bases). Trimming cost V 7 bases and J 2 bases, with 8 bases left between them. Germline values: CDR1 SQVTM, CDR2 ANQGSEA. This CDR3 spans 12 amino acids. CDR3 region: CSAGHNTGELFF. The CDR3 region has the DNA TGCAGCGCTGGACATAACACCGGGGAGCTGTTTTTT.

This clone appeared a single time. The CDR3 DNA sequence: TGTGCCAGCAGCGTAGCGGGAGGGCCTTACGAGCAGTACTTC. It encodes CASSVAGGPYEQYF. V is TRBV2 and J is TRBJ2-7; TRBD2 matches 11 bases. The length of the CDR3 is 14 residues. In germline, CDR1 is SNHLY, CDR2 FYNNEI. V lost 6 bases and J lost 4; bases outside the gene matches: 5.

Only one count was recorded for this clone. The rearrangement joins TRBV4-2 to TRBJ2-2; 9 nucleotides match TRBD2. From germline, CDR1 is LGHNA and CDR2 YNFKEQ. The CDR3 is 18 residues long. Trimming at V came to 0 bases and at J to 5 bases, leaving 10 bases not matched to a gene. DNA for the CDR3: TGTGCCAGCAGCCAAGATCTTTGGCGGGAGGGCCGAACCGGGGAGCTGTTTTTT. This gives the protein CASSQDLWREGRTGELFF.

The chain recombines TRBV6-1 with TRBJ2-7; a weak D match, TRBD2 (5 bases). V dropped 6 bases and J dropped 4 bases, with 7 bases sitting between them. The CDR3 covers 11 residues. Germline-derived CDR1 and CDR2 are MNHNS and SASEGT. The CDR3: CASRDLYEQYF. DNA of the CDR3: TGTGCCAGCAGGGACTTATACGAGCAGTACTTC.

The chain carries TRBV29-1 and TRBJ2-4; tentative D call: TRBD1 (5 bases). From germline, CDR1 is SQVTM and CDR2 ANQGSEA. CDR3 length: 13 amino acids. V lost 5 bases and J 6 bases, leaving 14 bases between the germline ends. In DNA, the CDR3 is TGCAGCGTTCGGTCAGGGCGCGGAAACATTCAGTACTTC. Its translation is CSVRSGRGNIQYF.

The chain links TRBV29-1 to TRBJ2-6; the D is unclear. Germline assignment: CDR1 SQVTM and CDR2 ANQGSEA. The CDR3 has 15 residues. V lost 4 bases and J 3 bases, leaving 13 bases between the germline ends. The CDR3 nucleotides read TGCAGCGTTGTTCCGTTGGCAGTTGGGGCCAACGTCCTGACTTTC. It is translated as CSVVPLAVGANVLTF.

Notes on this clone: In the same sample, other DNA sequences code for this CDR3. The rearrangement links TRBV6-5 to TRBJ2-1, with 9 positions matching TRBD1. V lost 2 bases and J lost 7; bases outside the gene matches: 0. The CDR3 extends over 13 amino acids. The germline gives CDR1 MNHEY, CDR2 SVGAGI. The CDR3 DNA reads TGTGCCAGCAGTTACGGGACAGGGAATGAGCAGTTCTTC. It encodes CASSYGTGNEQFF.

The chain uses TRBV10-3 and TRBJ1-5; 10 bases fit TRBD1. CDR1 is ENHRY and CDR2 is SYGVKD in the germline V gene. The CDR3 contains 14 residues. The trim removed 10 bases at V and 4 bases at J, leaving 7 bases unmatched. The CDR3, as DNA: TGTGCCAGCGCGGGACAGGGGTTTAATCAGCCCCAGCATTTT. This translates into CASAGQGFNQPQHF.

The chain employs TRBV10-1 and TRBJ2-7, with D unresolved. The CDR3 totals 15 residues. Germline-derived CDR1 and CDR2 are WNHNN and SYGVQD (reference sequence). V lost 0 bases and J lost 2, with 11 bases in between. The CDR3 DNA follows: TGCGCCAGCAGTGAGTCGTTTGGCTATGCCTACGAGCAGTACTTC. Residues: CASSESFGYAYEQYF.